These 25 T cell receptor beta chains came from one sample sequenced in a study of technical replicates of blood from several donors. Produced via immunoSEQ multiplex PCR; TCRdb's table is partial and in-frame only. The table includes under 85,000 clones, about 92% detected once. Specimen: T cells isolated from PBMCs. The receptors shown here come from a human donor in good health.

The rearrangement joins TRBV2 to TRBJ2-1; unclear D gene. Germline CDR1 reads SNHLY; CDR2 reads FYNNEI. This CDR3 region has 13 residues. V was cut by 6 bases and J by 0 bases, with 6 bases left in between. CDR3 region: CASRLSSYNEQFF. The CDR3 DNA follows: TGTGCCAGCAGACTTAGCTCCTACAATGAGCAGTTCTTC. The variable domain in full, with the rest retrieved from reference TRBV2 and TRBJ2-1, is EPEVTQTPSHQVTQMGQEVILRCVPISNHLYFYWYRQILGQKVEFLVSFYNNEISEKSEIFDDQFSVERPDGSNFTLKIRSTKLEDSAMYFCASRLSSYNEQFFGPGTRLTVL.

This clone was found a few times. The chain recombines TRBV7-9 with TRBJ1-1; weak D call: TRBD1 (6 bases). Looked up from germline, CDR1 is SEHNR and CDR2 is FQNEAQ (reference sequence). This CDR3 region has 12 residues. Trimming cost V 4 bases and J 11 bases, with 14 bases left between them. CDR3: CASSSDSAMAFF. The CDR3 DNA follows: TGTGCCAGCAGCTCGGACAGCGCGATGGCTTTCTTT.

Written as DNA, the CDR3 is TGTGCCAGCAGCAACCAGGGGGCTACAGATACGCAGTATTTT. The encoded protein is CASSNQGATDTQYF. This rearrangement joins TRBV9 to TRBJ2-3; TRBD1 matches 8 bases. With 4 bases clipped from V and 3 bases from J, the junction kept 4 bases outside the gene matches. Germline-derived CDR1 and CDR2 are SGDLS and YYNGEE. The CDR3 length is 14 residues.

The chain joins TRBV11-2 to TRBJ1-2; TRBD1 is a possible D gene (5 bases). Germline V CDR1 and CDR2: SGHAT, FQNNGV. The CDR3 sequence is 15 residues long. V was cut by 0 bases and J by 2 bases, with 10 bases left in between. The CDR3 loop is CASSLDAGGNYGYTF. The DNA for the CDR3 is TGTGCCAGCAGCTTAGATGCGGGGGGGAACTATGGCTACACCTTC.

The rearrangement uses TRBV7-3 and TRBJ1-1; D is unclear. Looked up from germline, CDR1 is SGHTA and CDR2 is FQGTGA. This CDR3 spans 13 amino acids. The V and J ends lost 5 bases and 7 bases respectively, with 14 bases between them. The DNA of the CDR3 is TGTGCCAGCAGCCCTGGCCCACAGAATGAAGCTTTCTTT. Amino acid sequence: CASSPGPQNEAFF.

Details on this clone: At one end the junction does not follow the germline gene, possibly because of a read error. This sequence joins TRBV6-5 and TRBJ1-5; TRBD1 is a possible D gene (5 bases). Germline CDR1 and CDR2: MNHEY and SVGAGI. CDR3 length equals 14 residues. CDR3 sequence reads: CASSNSGGNQPQHF. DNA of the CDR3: TGTGCCAGCAGTAACTCGGGGGGGAATCAGCCCCAGCATTTT.

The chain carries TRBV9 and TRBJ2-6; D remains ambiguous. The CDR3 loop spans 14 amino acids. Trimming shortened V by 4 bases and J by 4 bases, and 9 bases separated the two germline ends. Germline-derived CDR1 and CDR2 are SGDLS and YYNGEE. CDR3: CASSPLAGANVLTF. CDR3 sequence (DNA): TGTGCCAGCAGCCCCCTCGCGGGGGCCAACGTCCTGACTTTC.

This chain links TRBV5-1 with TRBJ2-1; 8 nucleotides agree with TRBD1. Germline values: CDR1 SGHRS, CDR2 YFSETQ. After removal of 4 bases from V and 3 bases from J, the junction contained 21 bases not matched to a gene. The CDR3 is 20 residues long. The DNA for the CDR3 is TGCGCCAGCAGCGGGGGGACCGGGACAGGCTCGGTAGCGGACTACAATGAGCAGTTCTTC. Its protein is CASSGGTGTGSVADYNEQFF.

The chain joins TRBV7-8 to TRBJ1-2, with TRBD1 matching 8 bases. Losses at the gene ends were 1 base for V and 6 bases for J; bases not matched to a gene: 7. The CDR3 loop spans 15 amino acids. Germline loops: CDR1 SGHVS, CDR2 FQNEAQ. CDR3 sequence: CASSLGTGGPHGYTF. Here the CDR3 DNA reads TGTGCCAGCAGCTTAGGCACAGGGGGACCACATGGCTACACCTTC.

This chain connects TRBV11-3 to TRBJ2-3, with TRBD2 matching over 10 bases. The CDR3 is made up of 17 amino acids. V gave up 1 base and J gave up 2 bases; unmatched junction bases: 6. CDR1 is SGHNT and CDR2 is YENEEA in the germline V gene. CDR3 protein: CASSLGLAGGNTDTQYF. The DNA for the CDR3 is TGTGCCAGCAGCTTAGGATTAGCGGGAGGTAACACAGATACGCAGTATTTT. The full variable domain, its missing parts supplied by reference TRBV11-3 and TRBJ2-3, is EAGVVQSPRYKIIEKKQPVAFWCNPISGHNTLYWYLQNLGQGPELLIRYENEEAVDDSQLPKDRFSAERLKGVDSTLKIQPAELGDSAVYLCASSLGLAGGNTDTQYFGPGTRLTVL.

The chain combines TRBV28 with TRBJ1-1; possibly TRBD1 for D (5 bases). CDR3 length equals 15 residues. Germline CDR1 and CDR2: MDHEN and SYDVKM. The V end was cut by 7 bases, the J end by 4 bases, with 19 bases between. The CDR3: CASTGTSSAITEAFF. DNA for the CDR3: TGTGCCAGCACGGGGACTTCCTCCGCTATCACTGAAGCTTTCTTT.

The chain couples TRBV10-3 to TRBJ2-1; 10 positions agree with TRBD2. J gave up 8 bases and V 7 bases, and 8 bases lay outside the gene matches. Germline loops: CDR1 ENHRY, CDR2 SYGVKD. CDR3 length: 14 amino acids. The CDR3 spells CAIKREGFGDEQFF. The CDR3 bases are TGTGCCATCAAGCGGGAGGGCTTTGGAGATGAGCAGTTCTTC.

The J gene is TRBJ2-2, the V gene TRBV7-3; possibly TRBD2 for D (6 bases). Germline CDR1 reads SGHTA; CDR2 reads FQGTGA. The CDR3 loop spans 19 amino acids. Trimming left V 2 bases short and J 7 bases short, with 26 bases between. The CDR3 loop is CASSLQSEYGGTRSGELFF. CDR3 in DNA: TGTGCCAGCAGCTTACAGTCGGAGTATGGCGGGACGCGTAGCGGGGAGCTGTTTTTT.

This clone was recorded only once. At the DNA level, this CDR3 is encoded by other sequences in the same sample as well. The CDR3: CAISEPTYEQYF. CDR3 DNA sequence: TGTGCCATCAGTGAACCTACCTACGAGCAGTACTTC. The chain links TRBV10-3 to TRBJ2-7; D ambiguous. Germline V gene lookup returns CDR1 ENHRY and CDR2 SYGVKD. Trimming pared 3 bases from V and 2 bases from J, leaving 5 bases between. This CDR3 is built from 12 residues.

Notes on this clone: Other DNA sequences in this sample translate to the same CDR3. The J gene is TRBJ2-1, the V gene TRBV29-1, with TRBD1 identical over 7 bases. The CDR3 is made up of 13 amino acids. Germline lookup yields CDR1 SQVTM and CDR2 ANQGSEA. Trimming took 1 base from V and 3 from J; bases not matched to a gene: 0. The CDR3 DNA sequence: TGCAGCGTTGAAGGACAGGGCTACAATGAGCAGTTCTTC. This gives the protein CSVEGQGYNEQFF.

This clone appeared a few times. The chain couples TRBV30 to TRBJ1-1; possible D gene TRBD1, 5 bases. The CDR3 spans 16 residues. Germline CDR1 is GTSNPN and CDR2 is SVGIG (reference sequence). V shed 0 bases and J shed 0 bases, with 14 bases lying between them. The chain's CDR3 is CAWSVTRAIMNTEAFF. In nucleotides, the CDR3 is TGTGCCTGGAGTGTTACCAGGGCGATCATGAACACTGAAGCTTTCTTT.

CDR3 DNA sequence: TGTGCCAGCAGCCCGGGGACTAGCGGTTACACAGATACGCAGTATTTT. This gives the protein CASSPGTSGYTDTQYF. The chain has TRBV7-3 and TRBJ2-3; 11 bases map to TRBD2. There are 16 residues in the CDR3. Germline V gene lookup returns CDR1 SGHTA and CDR2 FQGTGA. Trimming cost V 5 bases and J 2 bases; bases outside gene matches: 6.

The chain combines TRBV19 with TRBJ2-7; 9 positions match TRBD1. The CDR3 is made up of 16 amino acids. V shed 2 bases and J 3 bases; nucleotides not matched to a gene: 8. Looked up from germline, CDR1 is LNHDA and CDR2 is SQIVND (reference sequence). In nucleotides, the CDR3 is TGTGCCAGTAGTATATCGGGACAGGGCGGGGGCTACGAGCAGTACTTC. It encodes CASSISGQGGGYEQYF.

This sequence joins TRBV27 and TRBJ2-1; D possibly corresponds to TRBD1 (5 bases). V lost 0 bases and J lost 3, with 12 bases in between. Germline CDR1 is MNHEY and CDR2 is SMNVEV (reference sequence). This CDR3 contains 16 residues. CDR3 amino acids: CASSLSWGDSYNEQFF. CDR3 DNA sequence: TGTGCCAGCAGTTTATCTTGGGGTGACAGCTACAATGAGCAGTTCTTC.

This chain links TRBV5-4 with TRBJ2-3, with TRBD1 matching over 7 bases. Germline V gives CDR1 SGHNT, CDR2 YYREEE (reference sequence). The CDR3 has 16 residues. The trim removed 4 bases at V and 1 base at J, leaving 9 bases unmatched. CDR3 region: CASSPETGPRTDTQYF. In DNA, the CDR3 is TGTGCCAGCAGCCCAGAGACAGGGCCTCGCACAGATACGCAGTATTTT.

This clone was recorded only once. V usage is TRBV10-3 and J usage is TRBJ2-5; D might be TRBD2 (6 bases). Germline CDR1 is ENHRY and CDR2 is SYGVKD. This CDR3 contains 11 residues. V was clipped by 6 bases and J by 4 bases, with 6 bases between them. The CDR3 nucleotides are TGTGCCATCAGGGGGGGAGAGACCCAGTACTTC. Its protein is CAIRGGETQYF.

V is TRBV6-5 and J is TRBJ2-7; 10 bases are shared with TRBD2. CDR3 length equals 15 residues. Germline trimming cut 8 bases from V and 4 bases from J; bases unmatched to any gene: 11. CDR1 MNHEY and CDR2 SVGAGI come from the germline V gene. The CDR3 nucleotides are TGTGCCAGCGCTAAAGCGGGAGGGCCTCAGTACGAGCAGTACTTC. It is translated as CASAKAGGPQYEQYF.

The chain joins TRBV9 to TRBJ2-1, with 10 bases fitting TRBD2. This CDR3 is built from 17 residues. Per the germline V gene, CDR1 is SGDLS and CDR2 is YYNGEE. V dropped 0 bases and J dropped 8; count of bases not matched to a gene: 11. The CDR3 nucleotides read TGTGCCAGCAGCGTAGAAGTTATGCTAGCGGGAGTTCATGAGCAGTTCTTC. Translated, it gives CASSVEVMLAGVHEQFF.

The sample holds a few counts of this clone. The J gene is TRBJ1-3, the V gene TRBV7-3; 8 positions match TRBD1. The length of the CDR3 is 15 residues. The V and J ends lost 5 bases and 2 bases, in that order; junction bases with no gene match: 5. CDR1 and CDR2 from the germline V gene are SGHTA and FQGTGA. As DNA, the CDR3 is TGTGCCAGCAGCGACGGACAGGGTGCTGGAAACACCATATATTTT. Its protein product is CASSDGQGAGNTIYF.

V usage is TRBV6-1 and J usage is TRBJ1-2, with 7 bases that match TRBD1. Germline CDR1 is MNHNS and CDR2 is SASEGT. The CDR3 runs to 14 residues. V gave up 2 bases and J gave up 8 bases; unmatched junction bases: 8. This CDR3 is CASSEPNRGGGYTF. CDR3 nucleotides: TGTGCCAGCAGTGAACCGAACAGGGGTGGAGGCTACACCTTC.